The clone carrying this T cell receptor (beta chain) has only one observation. These data originate in a study of control samples from healthy donors and cancer patients. The assay was immunoSEQ multiplex PCR, and TCRdb's table has in-frame clones only and misses some. The sample yields some 120,000 clones, about 90% seen once. V was cut by 2 bases and J by 4 bases, with 8 bases left in between. Germline values: CDR1 MNHEY, CDR2 SMNVEV (reference sequence). This CDR3 is 13 amino acids long. The sample taken for sequencing was blood. V and J are TRBV27 and TRBJ2-5, with D unclear. The receptor was isolated from a man aged 18 to 29 in good health. The CDR3 sequence: CASSLRGVETQYF. CDR3 DNA: TGTGCCAGCAGTTTACGTGGGGTAGAGACCCAGTACTTC.